The 19 T cell receptor beta chains given below trace back to one sample, sequenced in a study of CD8 T cells in Susac syndrome. Reverse transcription of about 0.45 to 1 ug RNA was carried out with random hexamers. TCRdb re-analysed the immunoSEQ multiplex PCR reads in MiXCR, keeping a single row per CDR3 protein. The sample consists of around 150,000 distinct CDR3 sequences, 90% to 95% of them appearing once. The sample consisted of CD4+ T cells from PBMCs. The receptor set was obtained from a human donor with multiple sclerosis.

The chain is built from TRBV5-1 and TRBJ2-1; 9 bases line up with TRBD2. CDR3 length: 15 amino acids. Germline V gives CDR1 SGHRS, CDR2 YFSETQ. V lost 1 base, J lost 7 bases, and 6 bases stayed unmatched. The CDR3: CASSLRLAGPNEQFF. Written as DNA, the CDR3 is TGCGCCAGCAGCTTGAGGCTAGCGGGACCAAATGAGCAGTTCTTC.

CDR3 region: CAWNSLRGYTF. As DNA, the CDR3 is TGTGCCTGGAATTCGTTGCGGGGCTACACCTTC. The V and J genes are TRBV30 and TRBJ1-2; the D is unclear. Germline V gives CDR1 GTSNPN, CDR2 SVGIG (reference sequence). Trimming shortened V by 4 bases and J by 8 bases, and 11 bases separated the two germline ends. The CDR3 spans 11 residues.

V and J are TRBV20-1 and TRBJ2-5; the match to TRBD2 covers 16 bases. Germline-derived CDR1 and CDR2 are DFQATT and SNEGSKA (reference sequence). The junction had 9 bases not matched to a gene; V was cut back by 6 bases and J by 2 bases. CDR3 length: 17 residues. The DNA of the CDR3 is TGCAGTGCACGACCGGGACTAGCGGGAGGGCGGCAAGAGACCCAGTACTTC. The encoded protein is CSARPGLAGGRQETQYF.

The chain recombines TRBV29-1 with TRBJ1-3; TRBD1 matches 7 bases. V gave up 6 bases and J gave up 2 bases; unmatched junction bases: 10. Germline V CDR1 and CDR2: SQVTM, ANQGSEA. The CDR3 length is 15 residues. CDR3 region: CSVDETGLAGNTIYF. CDR3 DNA sequence: TGCAGCGTGGATGAGACAGGGCTCGCTGGAAACACCATATATTTT.

J is TRBJ1-4 and V is TRBV7-2; possible D gene TRBD1, 5 bases. Trimming pared 0 bases from V and 0 bases from J, leaving 8 bases between. The CDR3 has 16 amino acids. Per the germline V gene, CDR1 is SGHTA and CDR2 is FQGNSA. Here the CDR3 reads CASSLAGAATNEKLFF. CDR3 coding DNA: TGTGCCAGCAGCTTAGCTGGGGCAGCAACTAATGAAAAACTGTTTTTT.

This chain joins TRBV3-1 and TRBJ2-6; 9 bases match TRBD1. This CDR3 region has 16 residues. With V trimmed by 6 bases and J by 2 bases, 5 bases remained unmatched. Germline CDR1 reads LGHDT; CDR2 reads YNNKEL (reference sequence). CDR3 in DNA: TGTGCCAGCAGGCGGGACAGGGAACCTGGGGCCAACGTCCTGACTTTC. It encodes CASRRDREPGANVLTF.

CDR3 protein: CASSYRQGGETQYF. The CDR3 DNA reads as TGCGCCAGCAGCTACCGACAGGGTGGGGAGACCCAGTACTTC. This sequence joins TRBV5-1 and TRBJ2-5, with 7 bases matching TRBD1. This CDR3 has 14 residues. Germline V gene sequence: CDR1 SGHRS, CDR2 YFSETQ. V trimming: 3 bases; J trimming: 5 bases; junction bases outside the gene matches: 7.

The chain combines TRBV19 with TRBJ2-2; the match to TRBD1 covers 8 bases. J was trimmed by 4 bases and V by 6 bases; bases with no gene match: 7. CDR1 and CDR2 (germline): LNHDA, SQIVND (reference sequence). The CDR3 has 15 residues. The CDR3 reads CASSGQGRITGELFF. The CDR3, as DNA: TGTGCCAGTAGCGGACAGGGTAGGATCACCGGGGAGCTGTTTTTT.

The chain couples TRBV20-1 to TRBJ1-6; tentatively, D is TRBD1 (5 bases). Looked up from germline, CDR1 is DFQATT and CDR2 is SNEGSKA (reference sequence). V lost 1 base and J 6 bases, leaving 7 bases between the germline ends. This CDR3 comprises 13 residues. The CDR3 spells CSARVDSNSPLHF. The CDR3 region has the DNA TGCAGTGCTAGAGTCGACAGTAATTCACCCCTCCACTTT.

This sequence joins TRBV15 and TRBJ1-4, with D unclear. The ends were cut back, 2 bases at V and 7 bases at J, with 11 bases in the middle. This CDR3 contains 14 residues. Germline V CDR1 and CDR2: LNHNV, YYDKDF (reference sequence). CDR3 loop: CATSRRQGGEKLFF. CDR3 sequence (DNA): TGTGCCACCAGCAGAAGACAAGGCGGTGAAAAACTGTTTTTT.

The chain employs TRBV12-3 or TRBV12-4 and TRBJ2-3, with D possibly matching TRBD2 (6 bases). The CDR3 loop spans 15 amino acids. V lost 1 base, J lost 4 bases, and 12 bases lay in between. This CDR3 reads CASSLEAGPADTQYF. The CDR3 DNA reads as TGTGCCAGCAGTTTAGAGGCGGGACCCGCAGATACGCAGTATTTT.

The chain is built from TRBV23-1 and TRBJ2-7, with a tentative D call TRBD1 (6 bases). TRBV23-1 is filed as an ORF, its function uncertain. V lost 7 bases to trimming and J lost 2 bases, with 9 bases between them. This CDR3 is 12 amino acids long. This CDR3 reads CASKKGAYEQYF. CDR3 sequence (DNA): TGCGCCAGCAAAAAGGGGGCCTACGAGCAGTACTTC.

The chain recombines TRBV5-1 with TRBJ2-7; D unclear. V lost 1 base and J lost 3, with 20 bases in between. Germline V gives CDR1 SGHRS, CDR2 YFSETQ. CDR3 size: 17 residues. DNA for the CDR3: TGCGCCAGCAGCTTGAGGGCTTTGTCTTCGGCTGGCTACGAGCAGTACTTC. Its protein product is CASSLRALSSAGYEQYF.

CDR3 coding DNA: TGTGCCAGCACCCAAAGCGGGGGTAGTTATAATTCACCCCTCCACTTT. It encodes CASTQSGGSYNSPLHF. This chain joins TRBV6-1 and TRBJ1-6; a possible D gene is TRBD1 (5 bases). The CDR3 spans 16 residues. V was clipped by 7 bases and J by 4 bases, with 17 bases between them. Germline V gene lookup returns CDR1 MNHNS and CDR2 SASEGT.

The chain employs TRBV12-3 or TRBV12-4 and TRBJ1-2; weak D call: TRBD1 (6 bases). Between the trimmed V and J ends, which lost 2 bases and 6 bases, there was a span of 10 bases. The CDR3 spans 13 residues. The CDR3 DNA is TGTGCCAGCAGTTTAAGAGAGGGGGATGGCTACACCTTC. Translated: CASSLREGDGYTF.

J is TRBJ2-7 and V is TRBV6-2 or TRBV6-3; D ambiguous. The CDR3 length is 11 residues. CDR1 and CDR2 (germline): MNHEY, SVGEGT. V was shortened by 5 bases and J by 3 bases, with 5 bases between the two germline ends. The CDR3 DNA follows: TGTGCCAGCAGTATGCACTACGAGCAGTACTTC. It specifies CASSMHYEQYF.

This sequence joins TRBV4-3 and TRBJ1-6; 10 positions agree with TRBD1. Trimming cost V 0 bases and J 9 bases; bases outside gene matches: 2. This CDR3 has 15 residues. The germline V gene encodes CDR1 LGHNA and CDR2 YSLEER. Written as DNA, the CDR3 is TGCGCCAGCAGCCAAGATGGGACAGGGGTTTCACCCCTCCACTTT. Protein product: CASSQDGTGVSPLHF.

The J gene is TRBJ1-1, the V gene TRBV20-1, with 9 bases lining up with TRBD1. Germline lookup yields CDR1 DFQATT and CDR2 SNEGSKA (reference sequence). The junction had 9 bases not matched to a gene; V was cut back by 4 bases and J by 6 bases. The CDR3 runs to 14 residues. The CDR3 nucleotides are TGCAGTGCTAAAGCCGGGACAGGGATTCCTGAAGCTTTCTTT. As protein: CSAKAGTGIPEAFF.

This clonotype was seen a single time. The genes are TRBV6-4 and TRBJ2-3; no clear D gene. The CDR3 is made up of 14 amino acids. CDR1 and CDR2 from the germline V gene are MRHNA and SNTAGT. V was cut by 3 bases and J by 2 bases, with 9 bases left in between. The CDR3 loop reads CASSEDAYTDTQYF. CDR3 nucleotide sequence: TGTGCCAGCAGTGAGGACGCTTACACAGATACGCAGTATTTT.